The present entry profiles one T cell receptor beta chain with its context. This clonotype was seen repeatedly, ten times or more. There is no known antigen for this receptor. No base quality values were provided; no much bigger clone lies one nucleotide off. These data come from a study of neurological immune-mediated disorders (dated by TCRdb to the late 2010s). The study in broad terms: Peripheral blood TCR-beta repertoires from patients with HTLV-I-associated myelopathy (HAM/TSP), patients with multiple sclerosis, and healthy controls were compared in the study using UMI-based sequencing. The cohort comprised roughly 69 subjects: 14 HAM/TSP patients, some 35 multiple sclerosis patients and approximately 20 healthy controls. Longitudinal HAM/TSP and healthy donors were sampled at 3 time-points each (about 3-40 month intervals). The 90 to 110 TCR-beta libraries included longitudinal samples, technical triplicates and paired sorted CD4+ and CD8+ T-cell subsets alongside PBMC samples.

The investigation overall reported the following: No identical CDR3 amino acid sequences were shared among expanded clones across subjects, suggesting private TCR-beta repertoires in all groups. TCR clonal expansion was highest in HAM/TSP patients and lowest in MS patients, with MS patients falling below even healthy controls.

The germline V end is reduced by 1 base and the J end by 2 bases; junction bases left unmatched: 10. Spanning cysteine to phenylalanine, the CDR3 consists of 17 amino acids. Of the read, only the CDR3 DNA is kept; its 51 bases are in frame from base 1. Looking up the germline V gene yields CDR1 MGHRA and CDR2 YSYEKL. cDNA synthesis used template-switch 5'RACE with a primer carrying a 10-nucleotide random unique molecular identifier tagging each TCR transcript. Each sequencing run produced over 190 million TCR-beta sequences covering 15-18 subjects. Total RNA was extracted with the RNeasy kit. The KAPA Real-time Library Amplification kit was used to amplify TCR-beta VDJ regions with primers for the TCR constant region and the 5'RACE anchor. Sample indexes and Illumina adaptors were added in a first PCR, and a second PCR then increased library yield. The roughly 650 bp TCR product was size-selected on a 2% E-gel SizeSelection system after Ampure bead purification. Before pooling, libraries had their quality checked on a Bioanalyzer, their concentration measured with Qubit, and their quantity determined with the Kapa Library Quantification kit. An Illumina HiSeq 2500 sequenced the libraries paired-end 2 x 150 bp. To increase sequence diversity, roughly 24-31% phiX was spiked into each library pool. In the paper's pipeline: The quality-filtered reads were processed with the UMI-based MiGEC pipeline, whose error correction step removed more than 80% of the raw TCR sequences. VDJ genes were aligned to IMGT germline references, and clonotypes were defined by unique CDR3 amino acid sequence plus V-J genes. Clonal expansion, Shannon diversity and CDR3 relatedness were evaluated with VDJtools (CalcPairwiseDistances, ClusterSamples), while phylogenetic trees were built in CLCbio workbench. Expanded clones were defined as having at least 8 unique UMIs, based on coefficient-of-variation modelling across technical triplicates. TCRdb reanalyzed the raw reads on its own, using fastp at Q25 for trimming and MiXCR for clone calling, and kept in-frame beta chains. Merged by CDR3 protein, the rows form single entries marked with the most common genes and DNA. These V and J calls rely on TCRdb rather than the paper's analysis. This sample has 50,000 or so distinct CDR3 sequences in its table, and around 13% of those were observed once. 4.5% of the sample is in the top ten clones.

What this sample's time point label stands for: longitudinal time-point 2. For unsorted PBMC libraries, 2 million PBMCs were used after storage in RNAlater at -80 degrees C until RNA extraction. Peripheral blood underwent Ficoll-Hypaque density gradient centrifugation to isolate PBMCs, which were then cryopreserved in liquid nitrogen. This chain joins TRBV4-1 to TRBJ1-1; TRBD1 agrees with 7 junctional bases. The source of this sequence is a male donor with HTLV-1-associated myelopathy (HAM/TSP). The material sequenced was PBMCs. CDR3 reads: CASSQVYGTEDNTEAFF. The DNA sequence follows: TGCGCCAGCAGCCAAGTTTACGGGACAGAGGATAACACTGAAGCTTTCTTT.